Each of the 32 T cell receptor beta chains below was sequenced from the same sample in a study of blood T cell repertoires in COVID-19. Measured with immunoSEQ multiplex PCR; TCRdb has only the in-frame clones, and not every one. The sample consists of 180,000 or so clones, 70% to 90% of them appearing once. The sequencing input was PBMCs or T cells enriched from blood (not recorded which). The receptor set was obtained from a woman between 18 and 29 years old who had recovered from COVID-19.

The rearrangement joins TRBV6-2 or TRBV6-3 to TRBJ2-7; D perhaps matches TRBD1 (6 bases). The CDR3 sequence is 12 residues long. V lost 2 bases to trimming and J lost 5 bases, with 7 bases between them. The germline CDR1 and CDR2 sequences are MNHEY and SVGEGT. The CDR3 DNA sequence: TGTGCCAGCAGTTACGGGACAAACGAGCAGTACTTC. It translates to CASSYGTNEQYF.

The table lists this clone with a few counts. The chain carries TRBV9 and TRBJ2-2, with D tentatively TRBD1 (7 bases). V lost 7 bases and J lost 2, with 15 bases in between. This CDR3 is built from 15 residues. Germline CDR1 reads SGDLS; CDR2 reads YYNGEE. CDR3 sequence (DNA): TGTGCCAGCCGCAGGGGGGCGTTAAACACCGGGGAGCTGTTTTTT. It translates to CASRRGALNTGELFF.

This rearrangement joins TRBV24-1 to TRBJ1-2, with D possibly TRBD1 on 5 matching bases. Germline loops: CDR1 KGHDR, CDR2 SFDVKD. The CDR3 has 13 residues. Trimming stripped 4 bases from V and 4 bases from J, with 9 bases between. CDR3 DNA sequence: TGTGCCACCAGTGAAAGGGGAGGCTATGGCTACACCTTC. Protein: CATSERGGYGYTF.

The chain has TRBV7-9 and TRBJ1-1; D is possibly TRBD1 (5 bases). CDR1 is SEHNR and CDR2 is FQNEAQ in the germline V gene (reference sequence). Trimming took 5 bases from V and 1 from J, leaving 11 bases between them. The CDR3 has 14 residues. The DNA for the CDR3 is TGTGCCAGCAGCCCGCAGGGAAAGAACACTGAAGCTTTCTTT. Residues: CASSPQGKNTEAFF. Together with reference TRBV7-9 and TRBJ1-1, the CDR3 gives the full variable domain: DTGVSQNPRHKITKRGQNVTFRCDPISEHNRLYWYRQTLGQGPEFLTYFQNEAQLEKSRLLSDRFSAERPKGSFSTLEIQRTEQGDSAMYLCASSPQGKNTEAFFGQGTRLTVV.

The rearrangement joins TRBV19 to TRBJ2-1; perhaps TRBD1 as D (6 bases). CDR1 is LNHDA and CDR2 is SQIVND in the germline V gene (reference sequence). This CDR3 has 13 amino acids. Trimming removed 3 bases at V and 15 bases at J, with 18 bases between. The CDR3 coding sequence is TGTGCCAGTAGTATTCAGGGGTTGGAATTCCCGTTCTTC. Protein product: CASSIQGLEFPFF.

V usage is TRBV15 and J usage is TRBJ1-1; D uncertain. Trimming took off 2 bases at V and 1 base at J, with 5 bases between the two ends. The V gene's germline CDR1 is LNHNV and CDR2 YYDKDF (reference sequence). The CDR3 has 13 amino acids. DNA of the CDR3: TGTGCCACCAGCAGATCCCAGAACACTGAAGCTTTCTTT. This codes for CATSRSQNTEAFF.

Here the CDR3 reads CASSVDGLGQYEQYF. In DNA form, the CDR3 reads TGTGCCAGCAGCGTAGACGGATTGGGCCAATACGAGCAGTACTTC. The V call is TRBV9, the J call TRBJ2-7, with D unclear. Germline CDR1 and CDR2: SGDLS and YYNGEE. CDR3 length: 15 residues. V lost 0 bases and J 4 bases, leaving 14 bases between the germline ends.

This rearrangement joins TRBV10-1 to TRBJ2-2; no definite D call. Looked up from germline, CDR1 is WNHNN and CDR2 is SYGVQD (reference sequence). The CDR3 loop spans 15 amino acids. V lost 0 bases and J lost 6, with 11 bases in between. The DNA for the CDR3 is TGCGCCAGCAGTGAGTCGAGGATCGGAGCCGGGGAGCTGTTTTTT. Amino acid sequence: CASSESRIGAGELFF.

This chain joins TRBV27 and TRBJ2-5, with no clear D. V lost 5 bases to trimming and J lost 7 bases, with 23 bases between them. Looked up from germline, CDR1 is MNHEY and CDR2 is SMNVEV (reference sequence). The CDR3 loop spans 16 amino acids. The DNA of the CDR3 is TGTGCCAGCAGTCCCTATCGTACAGCAGATGGTGGGACCCAGTACTTC. It encodes CASSPYRTADGGTQYF.

The rearrangement links TRBV30 to TRBJ1-1; no definite D call. This CDR3 is built from 11 residues. Trimming removed 0 bases at V and 7 bases at J, with 6 bases between. Germline lookup yields CDR1 GTSNPN and CDR2 SVGIG (reference sequence). CDR3 residues: CAWSVQIEAFF. The CDR3 nucleotides read TGTGCCTGGAGTGTACAAATTGAAGCTTTCTTT.

V usage is TRBV12-3 or TRBV12-4 and J usage is TRBJ2-1; unclear D gene. Trimming took 5 bases from V and 0 from J, leaving 5 bases between them. CDR3 length equals 13 residues. CDR3 residues: CASSRSSYNEQFF. The DNA of the CDR3 is TGTGCCAGCAGTAGGAGCTCCTACAATGAGCAGTTCTTC.

The J gene is TRBJ2-5, the V gene TRBV5-1, with 9 bases that match TRBD1. This CDR3 is built from 15 residues. With V trimmed by 4 bases and J by 3 bases, 7 bases remained unmatched. The germline gives CDR1 SGHRS, CDR2 YFSETQ. The CDR3 region has the DNA TGCGCCAGCAGCGGGTTGACAGGGGGAGAAGAGACCCAGTACTTC. Its translation is CASSGLTGGEETQYF.

V and J are TRBV15 and TRBJ2-1, with unresolved D. Trimming removed 0 bases from V and 10 bases from J, with 7 bases in between. In germline, CDR1 is LNHNV, CDR2 YYDKDF (reference sequence). The CDR3 is 12 amino acids. CDR3 nucleotides: TGTGCCACCAGCAGAGATCCCCGGGAGCAGTTCTTC. It is translated as CATSRDPREQFF.

The V gene is TRBV6-2 or TRBV6-3, the J gene TRBJ2-7; 7 positions agree with TRBD2. The germline V gene has CDR1 MNHEY and CDR2 SVGEGT. This CDR3 is 13 amino acids long. V shed 4 bases and J 6 bases; nucleotides not matched to a gene: 6. The CDR3 spells CASSWGGPGEQYF. Written as DNA, the CDR3 is TGTGCCAGCAGTTGGGGGGGTCCCGGCGAGCAGTACTTC.

The count of this clone is one. The chain couples TRBV5-1 to TRBJ2-7, with TRBD2 as a possible D gene (6 bases). There are 15 residues in the CDR3. Germline V CDR1 and CDR2: SGHRS, YFSETQ. Trimming cost V 0 bases and J 2 bases, with 12 bases left between them. For the CDR3, the DNA is TGCGCCAGCAGCTTGGTGGGGGGAGCCACCTACGAGCAGTACTTC. Translated: CASSLVGGATYEQYF.

The chain links TRBV6-1 to TRBJ1-5, with a possible D match to TRBD1 (6 bases). CDR3 size: 16 residues. V gave up 6 bases and J gave up 2 bases, with 17 bases separating them. Germline values: CDR1 MNHNS, CDR2 SASEGT. The CDR3 DNA reads TGTGCCAGCAGAGAAATCGACAGGACTCGCAATCAGCCCCAGCATTTT. It yields the protein CASREIDRTRNQPQHF.

The chain uses TRBV9 and TRBJ1-4; D is uncertain. Germline V gene lookup returns CDR1 SGDLS and CDR2 YYNGEE. V lost 5 bases and J 5 bases, leaving 10 bases between the germline ends. The CDR3 runs to 13 residues. The CDR3, as DNA: TGTGCCAGCAGTACGGGGAGGAATGAAAAACTGTTTTTT. Translating it yields CASSTGRNEKLFF.

The chain carries TRBV28 and TRBJ2-7, with D maybe TRBD1 (6 bases). The length of the CDR3 is 15 residues. V was trimmed by 6 bases and J by 3 bases, leaving 18 bases between them. Germline CDR1 and CDR2: MDHEN and SYDVKM. DNA for the CDR3: TGTGCCAGCAGCCCACCCCCCTTACAGGGCTACGAGCAGTACTTC. It codes for CASSPPPLQGYEQYF.

The gene calls are TRBV7-8 and TRBJ2-5; D ambiguous. The germline CDR1 and CDR2 sequences are SGHVS and FQNEAQ. The CDR3 spans 12 residues. V lost 3 bases and J lost 5, with 7 bases in between. CDR3 sequence reads: CASSLSVETQYF. As DNA, the CDR3 is TGTGCCAGCAGCTTGTCCGTCGAGACCCAGTACTTC.

The V gene is TRBV12-3 or TRBV12-4, the J gene TRBJ1-4; D remains unclear. This CDR3 contains 11 residues. V was clipped by 6 bases and J by 7 bases, with 6 bases between them. CDR3 DNA: TGTGCCAGCAGCAGTGGTGAAAAACTGTTTTTT. It specifies CASSSGEKLFF.

CDR3 sequence reads: CASSGTGTRDTIYF. The CDR3, as DNA: TGTGCCAGCAGCGGAACAGGGACGAGGGACACCATATATTTT. The J gene is TRBJ1-3, the V gene TRBV11-2; TRBD1 is a possible D gene (6 bases). V lost 5 bases and J lost 8, with 16 bases in between. The length of the CDR3 is 14 residues. Germline V gene sequence: CDR1 SGHAT, CDR2 FQNNGV.

The DNA of the CDR3 is TGTGCCAGTAGTATTTCTATGAACACTGAAGCTTTCTTT. Residues: CASSISMNTEAFF. The chain employs TRBV19 and TRBJ1-1; no clear D gene. The CDR3 length is 13 residues. Trimming cost V 3 bases and J 0 bases, with 5 bases left between them. Germline CDR1 reads LNHDA; CDR2 reads SQIVND (reference sequence). Based on the CDR3 plus reference TRBV19 and TRBJ1-1, the full variable domain is DGGITQSPKYLFRKEGQNVTLSCEQNLNHDAMYWYRQDPGQGLRLIYYSQIVNDFQKGDIAEGYSVSREKKESFPLTVTSAQKNPTAFYLCASSISMNTEAFFGQGTRLTVV.

V and J are TRBV29-1 and TRBJ2-1, with TRBD2 identical over 10 bases. J gave up 2 bases and V 7 bases, and 2 bases lay outside the gene matches. The CDR3 consists of 13 residues. Germline CDR1 SQVTM, CDR2 ANQGSEA. CDR3 region: CSAGLAAYNEQFF. In nucleotides, the CDR3 is TGCAGCGCCGGACTAGCGGCCTACAATGAGCAGTTCTTC.

The rearrangement links TRBV28 to TRBJ1-1; D call uncertain. V dropped 3 bases and J dropped 1 base, with 9 bases sitting between them. The CDR3 has 14 residues. The germline gives CDR1 MDHEN, CDR2 SYDVKM. CDR3 residues: CASSFVTGNTEAFF. The CDR3 DNA sequence: TGTGCCAGCAGTTTTGTGACGGGGAACACTGAAGCTTTCTTT.

The rearrangement joins TRBV28 to TRBJ2-7, with 12 bases aligning to TRBD2. The V gene end was trimmed by 1 base and the J gene end by 6 bases; junction bases not matched to a gene: 7. The CDR3 has 16 amino acids. Germline-derived CDR1 and CDR2 are MDHEN and SYDVKM. CDR3: CASSLYSPSGRVEQYF. CDR3 bases: TGTGCCAGCAGTTTATATAGTCCTAGCGGGAGGGTCGAGCAGTACTTC.

This clone was detected a few times. The genes are TRBV5-1 and TRBJ2-3; D might be TRBD1 (6 bases). This CDR3 has 15 residues. The V end was cut by 3 bases, the J end by 6 bases, with 17 bases between. From germline, CDR1 is SGHRS and CDR2 YFSETQ. CDR3 nucleotide sequence: TGCGCCAGCAGCTCCGGACAGACCCACCAGGATACGCAGTATTTT. Encoded protein: CASSSGQTHQDTQYF.

CDR3 coding DNA: TGTGCCAGCACCGGGACAGGGGGCGACGGGGAGCTGTTTTTT. Encoded protein: CASTGTGGDGELFF. V is TRBV2 and J is TRBJ2-2; 12 bases line up with TRBD1. CDR1 and CDR2 (germline): SNHLY, FYNNEI. The CDR3 length is 14 residues. Germline trimming cut 7 bases from V and 7 bases from J; bases unmatched to any gene: 4.

A single count supports this clone. The chain couples TRBV14 to TRBJ2-5; D call uncertain. The germline V gene encodes CDR1 SGHDN and CDR2 FVKESK. V lost 5 bases, J lost 7 bases, and 14 bases lay in between. The CDR3 spans 13 residues. This chain's CDR3 is CASSTIQPPTQYF. The CDR3 nucleotides are TGTGCCAGCAGCACTATCCAACCACCGACCCAGTACTTC.

The chain uses TRBV27 and TRBJ2-5; TRBD2 might be the D (6 bases). The CDR3 spans 14 residues. Per the germline V gene, CDR1 is MNHEY and CDR2 is SMNVEV (reference sequence). V lost 3 bases, J lost 1 base, and 9 bases lay in between. This CDR3 is CASSFAGRQETQYF. CDR3 bases: TGTGCCAGCAGTTTCGCGGGGCGCCAAGAGACCCAGTACTTC.

The chain couples TRBV30 to TRBJ2-5; 9 bases align to TRBD1. Per germline, CDR1 GTSNPN and CDR2 SVGIG (reference sequence). Unmatched junction bases numbered 17, after V lost 3 bases and J lost 3 bases. The CDR3 sequence is 18 residues long. The CDR3 DNA reads TGTGCCTGGAGCGTATACAGGGGGCCTTCCAACTTGAAAGAGACCCAGTACTTC. This codes for CAWSVYRGPSNLKETQYF.

The chain joins TRBV6-6 to TRBJ2-2; perhaps TRBD1 as D (6 bases). V was pared by 7 bases and J by 7 bases, with 16 bases between. CDR3 length equals 14 residues. Germline V gene sequence: CDR1 MNHNY, CDR2 SVGAGI (reference sequence). CDR3 amino acids: CASKKQGLGGELFF. CDR3 coding DNA: TGTGCCAGCAAAAAACAGGGCTTGGGCGGGGAGCTGTTTTTT.

The V and J genes are TRBV6-2 or TRBV6-3 and TRBJ2-1, with 9 bases aligning to TRBD2. The germline V gene has CDR1 MNHEY and CDR2 SVGEGT. The CDR3 totals 19 residues. After removal of 4 bases from V and 9 bases from J, the junction contained 22 bases not matched to a gene. CDR3 sequence (DNA): TGTGCCAGCAGTTTAAGGGCTAGCGGGACCGGCGGACGGACTGCTGAGCAGTTCTTC. Translated: CASSLRASGTGGRTAEQFF.